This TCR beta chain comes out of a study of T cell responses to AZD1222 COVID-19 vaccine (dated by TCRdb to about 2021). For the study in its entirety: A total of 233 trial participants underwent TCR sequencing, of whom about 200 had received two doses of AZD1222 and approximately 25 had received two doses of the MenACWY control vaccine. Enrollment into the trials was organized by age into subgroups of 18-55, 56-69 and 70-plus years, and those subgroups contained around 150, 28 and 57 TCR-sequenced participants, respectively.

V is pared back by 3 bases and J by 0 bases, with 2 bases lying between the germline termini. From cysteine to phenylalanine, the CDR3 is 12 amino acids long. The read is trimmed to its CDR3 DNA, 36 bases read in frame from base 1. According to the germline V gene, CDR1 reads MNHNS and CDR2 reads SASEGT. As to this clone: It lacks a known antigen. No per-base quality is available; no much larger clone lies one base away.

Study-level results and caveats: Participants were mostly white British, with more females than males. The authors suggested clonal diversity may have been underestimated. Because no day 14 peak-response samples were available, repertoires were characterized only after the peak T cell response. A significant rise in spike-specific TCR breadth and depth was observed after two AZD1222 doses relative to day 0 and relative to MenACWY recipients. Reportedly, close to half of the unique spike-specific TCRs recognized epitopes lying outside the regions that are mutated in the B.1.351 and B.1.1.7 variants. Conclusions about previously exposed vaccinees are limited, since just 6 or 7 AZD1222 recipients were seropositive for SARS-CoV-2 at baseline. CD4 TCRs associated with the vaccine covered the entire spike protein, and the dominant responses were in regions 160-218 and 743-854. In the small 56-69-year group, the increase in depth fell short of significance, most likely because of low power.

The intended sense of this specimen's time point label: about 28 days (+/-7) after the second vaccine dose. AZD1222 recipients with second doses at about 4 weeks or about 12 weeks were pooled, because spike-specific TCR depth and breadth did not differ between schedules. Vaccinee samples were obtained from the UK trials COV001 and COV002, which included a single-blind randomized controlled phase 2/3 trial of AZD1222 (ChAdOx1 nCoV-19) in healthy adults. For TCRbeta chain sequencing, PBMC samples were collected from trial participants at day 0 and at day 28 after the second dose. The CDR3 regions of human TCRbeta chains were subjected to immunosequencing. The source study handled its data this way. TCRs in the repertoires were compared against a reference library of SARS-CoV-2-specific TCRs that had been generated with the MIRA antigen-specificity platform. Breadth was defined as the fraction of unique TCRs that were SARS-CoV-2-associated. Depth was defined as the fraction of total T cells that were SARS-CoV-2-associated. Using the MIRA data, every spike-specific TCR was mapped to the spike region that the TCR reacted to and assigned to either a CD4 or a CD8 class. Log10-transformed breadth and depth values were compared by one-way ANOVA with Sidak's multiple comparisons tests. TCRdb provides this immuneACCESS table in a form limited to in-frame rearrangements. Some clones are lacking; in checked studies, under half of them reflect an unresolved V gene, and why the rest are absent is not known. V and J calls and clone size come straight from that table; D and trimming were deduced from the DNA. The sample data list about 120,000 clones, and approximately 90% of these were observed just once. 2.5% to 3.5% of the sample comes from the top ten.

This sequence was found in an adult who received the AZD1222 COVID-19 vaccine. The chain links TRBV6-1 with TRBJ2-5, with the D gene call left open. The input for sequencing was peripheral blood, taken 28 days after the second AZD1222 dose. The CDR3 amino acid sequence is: CASSEDQETQYF. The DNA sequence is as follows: TGTGCCAGCAGTGAGGACCAAGAGACCCAGTACTTC.